These T cell receptor beta chains were read from a single sample in a study of T cells in Graves' hyperthyroidism and ophthalmopathy. MiXCR, run by TCRdb on the multiplex PCR reads, gives a single entry per CDR3 protein. In the table there are around 300,000 distinct CDR3 sequences, roughly 13% of which are singletons. Sequencing used blood. These receptors originate from a woman aged 25 to 39 with Graves' hyperthyroidism. Both conserved end residues are part of each CDR3. Fields, in order: V gene, clone size, D gene, J gene, CDR3 protein, CDR3 DNA. A D gene is named only where the DNA matches it firmly. Only part of the rows carry a size: once, few, many, or a class if the clone is expanded.

TRBV30	.	.	TRBJ1-3	CAWRGMTGLEAGGNTIYF	TGTGCCTGGAGGGGGATGACCGGACTCGAGGCAGGAGGAAACACCATATATTTT
TRBV4-3	.	.	TRBJ1-1	CASSQEVRQGEASF	TGCGCCAGCAGCCAAGAAGTTAGGCAGGGAGAAGCTTCCTTT
TRBV2	many	.	TRBJ1-1	CASRFDRMPQAFF	TGTGCCAGCAGGTTCGACAGGATGCCGCAAGCTTTCTTT
TRBV28	many	TRBD1	TRBJ2-1	CASSFETGGRNEQFF	TGTGCCAGCAGTTTCGAGACAGGGGGACGTAATGAGCAGTTCTTC
TRBV7-2	many	.	TRBJ2-2	CASSLRGSTGELFF	TGTGCCAGCAGCTTACGGGGAAGCACCGGGGAGCTGTTTTTT
TRBV28	many	.	TRBJ2-7	CASSRPGGSAYEQYF	TGTGCCAGCAGCCGACCAGGGGGGTCTGCCTACGAGCAGTACTTC
TRBV7-9	.	.	TRBJ1-4	CASSSDSYNEKLFF	TGTGCCAGCAGCTCGGACAGTTATAATGAAAAACTGTTTTTT
TRBV20-1	few	.	TRBJ2-1	CSASPITKTNNEQFF	TGCAGTGCTAGCCCCATTACAAAAACGAACAATGAGCAGTTCTTC
TRBV9	few	.	TRBJ2-2	CASSVDTLLGELFF	TGTGCCAGCAGCGTAGACACACTACTGGGGGAGCTGTTTTTT
TRBV28	many	.	TRBJ1-5	CASNGGNQPQHF	TGTGCCAGCAACGGTGGAAATCAGCCCCAGCATTTT
TRBV24-1	few	.	TRBJ2-1	CATSDLAGSTYNEQFF	TGTGCCACCAGTGATTTGGCCGGGAGTACCTACAATGAGCAGTTCTTC
TRBV5-5	.	.	TRBJ2-3	CASSSDRGAATDTQYF	TGTGCCAGCAGCTCCGACAGAGGCGCTGCCACAGATACGCAGTATTTT
TRBV2	.	.	TRBJ1-1	CASEEGNTEAFF	TGTGCCAGTGAAGAGGGGAACACTGAAGCTTTCTTT
TRBV20-1	many	.	TRBJ2-3	CSASVDTQYF	TGCAGTGCTTCAGTAGATACGCAGTATTTT
TRBV5-1	many	.	TRBJ2-1	CASRSGQGHYNEQFF	TGCGCCAGCAGATCCGGGCAGGGCCACTACAATGAGCAGTTCTTC
TRBV28	many	.	TRBJ1-2	CASTSGYGYTF	TGTGCCAGCACATCGGGTTATGGCTACACCTTC
TRBV19	.	.	TRBJ1-5	CATANYSNQPQHF	TGTGCCACCGCAAATTATAGCAATCAGCCCCAGCATTTT
TRBV6-1	few	.	TRBJ2-7	CASSFNSYEQYF	TGTGCCAGCAGTTTTAACAGCTACGAGCAGTACTTC
TRBV6-1	many	.	TRBJ2-5	CASSPQGTSFRRETQYF	TGTGCCAGCAGTCCTCAGGGGACCTCGTTTAGGAGGGAGACCCAGTACTTC
TRBV28	many	.	TRBJ2-7	CATLDYYEQYF	TGTGCCACACTTGACTACTACGAGCAGTACTTC
TRBV7-3	.	TRBD1	TRBJ1-6	CASSSGQGARSPLHF	TGTGCCAGCAGCTCGGGACAGGGGGCGCGATCACCCCTCCACTTT
TRBV20-1	many	.	TRBJ2-1	CSARRYNEQFF	TGCAGTGCTAGGCGATACAATGAGCAGTTCTTC
TRBV12-3/TRBV12-4	many	TRBD1	TRBJ1-1	CASTRLTGTGTEAFF	TGTGCCAGCACGCGACTAACCGGGACAGGGACTGAAGCTTTCTTT
TRBV20-1	many	TRBD2	TRBJ2-7	CSAPGLASEQYF	TGCAGTGCCCCCGGACTAGCCAGCGAGCAGTACTTC
TRBV6-2/TRBV6-3	.	TRBD1	TRBJ1-2	CASRSGTGLLTF	TGTGCCAGCCGTTCCGGGACAGGCCTATTGACCTTC
TRBV7-6	.	TRBD2	TRBJ2-4	CASSLESGGTKNIQYF	TGTGCCAGCAGCTTAGAATCCGGGGGGACCAAAAACATTCAGTACTTC
TRBV5-1	many	.	TRBJ2-3	CASSLGRSTDTQYF	TGTGCCAGCAGCCTTGGAAGGAGCACAGATACGCAGTATTTT
TRBV28	few	TRBD1	TRBJ1-3	CASSSQLLTGTFGNTIYF	TGTGCCAGCAGTTCCCAACTCCTGACAGGGACCTTTGGAAACACCATATATTTT
TRBV11-2	few	TRBD2	TRBJ2-4	CASSSHIGLAMTIAKNIQYF	TGTGCCAGCAGCTCTCACATCGGACTAGCCATGACGATAGCCAAAAACATTCAGTACTTC